This section outlines one TCR beta chain sequence together with its context. The sample originates from a study of T cell clonotyping in hematopoietic cell transplantation. The CDR3 loop spans 13 amino acids. Germline V gene lookup returns CDR1 SGHVS and CDR2 FQNEAQ. Trimming stripped 5 bases from V and 10 bases from J, with 12 bases between. Profiling relied on immunoSEQ multiplex PCR, and the TCRdb table lists in-frame clones only, not all of them. The table has about 1,600 clones, 78% seen once. This sequence was found in a male patient aged 60-70 years who had an allogeneic stem cell transplant, so the T cells may come from the graft donor. Some clones in this sample may be carry-over from other donors' samples. This chain uses TRBV7-8 with TRBJ1-6; D ambiguous. This material consisted of PBMCs, taken 30 days after allogeneic stem cell transplant. The CDR3 spells CASSPPLGSPLHF. In DNA form, the CDR3 reads TGTGCCAGCAGCCCCCCGTTGGGCTCACCCCTCCACTTT.